This entry lists 26 T cell receptor beta chains sequenced from one sample in a study of control samples from healthy donors and cancer patients. The protocol was immunoSEQ multiplex PCR, while the TCRdb copy is restricted to in-frame clones and leaves out a portion. The sample carries roughly 90,000 clones, roughly four fifths recorded once. Input material: blood. These receptors all come from a woman in her sixties in good health.

This rearrangement joins TRBV27 to TRBJ1-6; D is unresolved. Germline CDR1 MNHEY, CDR2 SMNVEV (reference sequence). This CDR3 comprises 13 residues. The V and J ends lost 4 bases and 8 bases respectively, with 9 bases between them. The CDR3, as DNA: TGTGCCAGCAGTTGGTCAACCGATTCACCCCTCCACTTT. Translation gives CASSWSTDSPLHF.

CDR3 region: CASSSGNTIYF. DNA of the CDR3: TGTGCCAGCAGTTCTGGAAACACCATATATTTT. The rearrangement uses TRBV28 and TRBJ1-3; D is ambiguous. The CDR3 loop spans 11 amino acids. Trimming left V 4 bases short and J 2 bases short, with 0 bases between. The V gene's germline CDR1 is MDHEN and CDR2 SYDVKM. The variable domain in full, completed from reference TRBV28 and TRBJ1-3, reads DVKVTQSSRYLVKRTGEKVFLECVQDMDHENMFWYRQDPGLGLRLIYFSYDVKMKEKGDIPEGYSVSREKKERFSLILESASTNQTSMYLCASSSGNTIYFGEGSWLTVV.

There are a few counts of this clone. The chain has TRBV4-2 and TRBJ2-1, with D uncertain. The germline V gene encodes CDR1 LGHNA and CDR2 YNFKEQ. CDR3 length: 14 residues. Trimming left V 4 bases short and J 8 bases short, with 15 bases between. CDR3 bases: TGTGCCAGCAGCCGTAGGAAGATCGCGGATGAGCAGTTCTTC. Amino acids: CASSRRKIADEQFF.

The CDR3 bases are TGTGCCAGCAGTTACTCGAGACAGGGTTTTGGAAACACCATATATTTT. This codes for CASSYSRQGFGNTIYF. The rearrangement uses TRBV6-5 and TRBJ1-3; 7 nucleotides agree with TRBD1. J was trimmed by 3 bases and V by 0 bases; bases with no gene match: 5. The CDR3 loop spans 16 amino acids. Germline V gives CDR1 MNHEY, CDR2 SVGAGI.

The chain couples TRBV5-1 to TRBJ1-2, with no clear D. Per the germline V gene, CDR1 is SGHRS and CDR2 is YFSETQ. The CDR3 totals 15 residues. Trimming cost V 2 bases and J 0 bases, with 11 bases left between them. CDR3 region: CASSLTAATNYGYTF. CDR3 sequence (DNA): TGCGCCAGCAGCTTAACGGCAGCCACTAACTATGGCTACACCTTC.

The V gene is TRBV6-5, the J gene TRBJ2-5; D remains ambiguous. In germline, CDR1 is MNHEY, CDR2 SVGAGI. V was clipped by 8 bases and J by 2 bases, with 9 bases between them. The CDR3 loop spans 12 amino acids. CDR3 sequence (DNA): TGTGCCAGCGCGCGGTCTCAAGAGACCCAGTACTTC. This encodes CASARSQETQYF.

The rearrangement links TRBV5-6 to TRBJ2-7; possibly TRBD2 for D (6 bases). The length of the CDR3 is 13 residues. From germline, CDR1 is SGHDT and CDR2 YYEEEE. V dropped 4 bases and J dropped 3 bases, with 11 bases sitting between them. DNA for the CDR3: TGTGCCAGCAGCGGGGGGAAGGGCTACGAGCAGTACTTC. It translates to CASSGGKGYEQYF.

The J gene is TRBJ2-1, the V gene TRBV15, with D perhaps assigned TRBD1 or TRBD2 (5 bases each). Per the germline V gene, CDR1 is LNHNV and CDR2 is YYDKDF (reference sequence). V was pared by 0 bases and J by 9 bases, with 18 bases between. This CDR3 spans 16 amino acids. The CDR3 DNA reads TGTGCCACCAGCAGAGATCTCGGGACCACCCGGGGTGAGCAGTTCTTC. Translated, it gives CATSRDLGTTRGEQFF.

Concerning this clone itself: The junction does not match germline at one end; this may be a read error. The chain has TRBV25-1 and TRBJ1-1, with a possible D match to TRBD1 (6 bases). The CDR3 covers 16 residues. Germline-derived CDR1 and CDR2 are MGHDK and SYGVNS. Here the CDR3 DNA reads TGTGCCAGCATCCCCCAAAAGGGGACAACGAACAGTGAAGCTTTCTTT. The encoded protein is CASIPQKGTTNSEAFF.

The genes are TRBV27 and TRBJ2-3; 10 bases map to TRBD2. The CDR3 length is 15 residues. J gave up 8 bases and V 2 bases, and 7 bases lay outside the gene matches. Germline lookup yields CDR1 MNHEY and CDR2 SMNVEV (reference sequence). The CDR3 nucleotides read TGTGCCAGCAGTTTACAAACTAGCGGGGAGGGTACGCAGTATTTT. This sequence encodes CASSLQTSGEGTQYF.

The J gene is TRBJ1-4, the V gene TRBV19; TRBD1 matches 7 bases. The V gene end was trimmed by 9 bases and the J gene end by 4 bases; junction bases not matched to a gene: 2. The CDR3 totals 12 residues. Germline lookup yields CDR1 LNHDA and CDR2 SQIVND (reference sequence). The CDR3 region is CARGQFNEKLFF. The CDR3 region has the DNA TGTGCCAGGGGACAGTTTAATGAAAAACTGTTTTTT.

This clone was picked up one time. The chain employs TRBV19 and TRBJ1-6, with D possibly matching TRBD1 (5 bases). This CDR3 has 14 amino acids. Trimming removed 7 bases from V and 6 bases from J, with 13 bases in between. Per germline, CDR1 LNHDA and CDR2 SQIVND (reference sequence). The chain's CDR3 is CASNSDMINSPLHF. Here the CDR3 DNA reads TGTGCCAGTAATTCGGACATGATTAATTCACCCCTCCACTTT.

This chain connects TRBV20-1 to TRBJ2-5; D ambiguous. This CDR3 has 14 amino acids. Trimming cost V 3 bases and J 4 bases, with 15 bases left between them. Per the germline V gene, CDR1 is DFQATT and CDR2 is SNEGSKA (reference sequence). The DNA of the CDR3 is TGCAGTGCTAGTGAAACATTCCCCTTAGAGACCCAGTACTTC. This codes for CSASETFPLETQYF.

This clone was detected a few times. The chain links TRBV2 to TRBJ1-1; 7 nucleotides align to TRBD1. Germline V gene data show CDR1 as SNHLY and CDR2 as FYNNEI. The CDR3 is 12 amino acids. Unmatched junction bases numbered 6, after V lost 8 bases and J lost 6 bases. The CDR3 region is CASDREESEAFF. CDR3 nucleotides: TGTGCCAGCGACAGGGAAGAGTCTGAAGCTTTCTTT.

This chain connects TRBV19 to TRBJ1-2; the match to TRBD1 covers 10 bases. Germline values: CDR1 LNHDA, CDR2 SQIVND (reference sequence). J lost 8 bases, V lost 11 bases, and 8 bases had no gene match. The CDR3 length is 12 residues. The CDR3 nucleotides read TGTGCCTGTAAGACAGGGGGCGGCGGCTACACCTTC. Its protein is CACKTGGGGYTF.

In its sample, this clone was seen once. The chain carries TRBV4-1 and TRBJ2-5; D assignment may be TRBD1 or TRBD2 (5 bases each). The CDR3 is made up of 14 amino acids. Germline V gene data show CDR1 as MGHRA and CDR2 as YSYEKL. V was cut by 4 bases and J by 3 bases, with 12 bases left in between. The CDR3, as DNA: TGCGCCAGCAGCCCCGTGGGGGTAAAAGAGACCCAGTACTTC. Protein: CASSPVGVKETQYF.

The CDR3: CASRPKQRVGETQYF. CDR3 bases: TGTGCCAGCAGACCAAAGCAAAGGGTTGGAGAGACCCAGTACTTC. The V gene is TRBV7-9, the J gene TRBJ2-5; D uncertain. V dropped 6 bases and J dropped 4 bases, with 18 bases sitting between them. This CDR3 comprises 15 residues. Germline V gene sequence: CDR1 SEHNR, CDR2 FQNEAQ (reference sequence).

The rearrangement links TRBV5-4 to TRBJ2-2, with D hard to call. The CDR3 spans 14 residues. Looked up from germline, CDR1 is SGHNT and CDR2 is YYREEE (reference sequence). Trimming took off 4 bases at V and 3 bases at J, with 10 bases between the two ends. The CDR3 sequence is CASSHTEYTGELFF. The CDR3 DNA reads TGTGCCAGCAGCCATACAGAGTACACCGGGGAGCTGTTTTTT.

The rearrangement links TRBV9 to TRBJ2-2; TRBD2 matches 10 bases. Per germline, CDR1 SGDLS and CDR2 YYNGEE. J lost 5 bases, V lost 3 bases, and 7 bases had no gene match. CDR3 size: 16 residues. The CDR3 region is CASSGSGGAWTGELFF. CDR3 coding DNA: TGTGCCAGCAGCGGGAGCGGGGGGGCCTGGACCGGGGAGCTGTTTTTT.

CDR3 sequence reads: CASSKTGFTEAFF. CDR3 sequence (DNA): TGTGCCAGCAGTAAAACAGGGTTCACTGAAGCTTTCTTT. The genes are TRBV6-6 and TRBJ1-1; a weak D match, TRBD1 (6 bases). Germline V gene sequence: CDR1 MNHNY, CDR2 SVGAGI (reference sequence). The CDR3 covers 13 residues. V gave up 5 bases and J gave up 4 bases, with 11 bases separating them.

This clone was counted between two and nine times. For the CDR3, the DNA is TGCGCCAGCAGCCAAGAACTAGCGGTCTCCTACAATGAGCAGTTCTTC. As protein: CASSQELAVSYNEQFF. This chain links TRBV4-3 with TRBJ2-1, with 8 bases that match TRBD2. The germline V gene has CDR1 LGHNA and CDR2 YSLEER. This CDR3 contains 16 residues. V was clipped by 0 bases and J by 0 bases; unmatched bases: 1.

The chain carries TRBV11-2 and TRBJ2-3; D uncertain. The V end was cut by 6 bases, the J end by 14 bases, with 21 bases between. The CDR3 has 13 residues. Per germline, CDR1 SGHAT and CDR2 FQNNGV. The CDR3 nucleotides read TGTGCCAGCAGGGCCCTCGCTGAGCCTGTGCGGTATTTT. Its protein product is CASRALAEPVRYF. Variable domain in full (rest from reference TRBV11-2 and TRBJ2-3): EAGVAQSPRYKIIEKRQSVAFWCNPISGHATLYWYQQILGQGPKLLIQFQNNGVVDDSQLPKDRFSAERLKGVDSTLKIQPAKLEDSAVYLCASRALAEPVRYFGPGTRLTVL.

This sequence joins TRBV5-1 and TRBJ2-2, with 7 bases fitting TRBD1. Germline CDR1 is SGHRS and CDR2 is YFSETQ. V lost 4 bases and J lost 0; bases outside the gene matches: 3. There are 15 residues in the CDR3. The CDR3 DNA reads as TGCGCCAGCAGCCGGGACAGCACGAACACCGGGGAGCTGTTTTTT. This sequence encodes CASSRDSTNTGELFF.

V is TRBV19 and J is TRBJ2-6; 7 nucleotides line up with TRBD1. This CDR3 has 18 amino acids. V lost 6 bases to trimming and J lost 0 bases; unmatched junction nucleotides: 11. The germline CDR1 and CDR2 sequences are LNHDA and SQIVND (reference sequence). CDR3 amino acids: CASRETGWTGSGANVLTF. The DNA for the CDR3 is TGTGCCAGTAGGGAGACAGGGTGGACCGGCTCTGGGGCCAACGTCCTGACTTTC.

As regards this clone: The junction does not match germline at one end; this may be a read error. The chain joins TRBV6-1 to TRBJ1-5; TRBD1 is a possible D gene (6 bases). This CDR3 region has 15 residues. Germline CDR1 MNHNS, CDR2 SASEGT. The DNA for the CDR3 is TGTGCCAGCAGCGAAGGACAGAGTAGCAATCAGCCCCAGCATTTT. Translation: CASSEGQSSNQPQHF.

V usage is TRBV18 and J usage is TRBJ2-5; D tentatively reads TRBD1 or TRBD2 (5 bases each). V lost 4 bases to trimming and J lost 0 bases, with 12 bases between them. Germline V gives CDR1 KGHSH, CDR2 LQKENI. The CDR3 is made up of 15 amino acids. This CDR3 reads CASSQVEGYQETQYF. Here the CDR3 DNA reads TGTGCCAGCTCACAGGTAGAGGGGTACCAAGAGACCCAGTACTTC.